This T cell receptor (beta chain) stems from a study of T cells in Graves' hyperthyroidism and ophthalmopathy. Regarding the study as a whole: A 13 V-J model separated ophthalmopathy from stable hyperthyroidism.

Researchers took RNA transcripts and amplified the TCR beta CDR3 regions from them. HTBI primers were employed in a first-round RT-PCR of the TCR CDR3. MiXCR was run by TCRdb on the multiplex PCR reads, yielding one entry per CDR3 protein. There are fewer than 650,000 distinct CDR3 sequences in the sample; approximately 15% occur only once, and roughly 5.5% lies in the top ten. As concerns this clonotype: What it binds is not known.

Germline V CDR1 and CDR2: MNHNS, SASEGT. This CDR3 region has 15 residues. Trimming removed 4 bases at V and 3 bases at J, with 13 bases between. V usage is TRBV6-1 and J usage is TRBJ2-1, with D possibly matching TRBD1 (6 bases). The TCR originated in a woman aged 25 to 39 with Graves' hyperthyroidism that later progressed to Graves' ophthalmopathy. The material sequenced was blood. In nucleotides, the CDR3 is TGTGCCAGCAGTGCACCGGGACACAACTACAATGAGCAGTTCTTC. The encoded protein is CASSAPGHNYNEQFF.